The 24 T cell receptor beta chains below were found in one sample sequenced in a study of T cells after yellow fever vaccination. A single record per CDR3 protein comes from TCRdb applying MiXCR to the 5' RACE reads. Here the sample spans under 150,000 distinct CDR3 sequences, less than 9.5% being singletons. The specimen was CD4+ T cells sorted from PBMCs, collected 5 days after the yellow fever booster vaccination. The receptor source for this set is a man aged 25 to 45 who received the YFV17D yellow fever vaccine.

This clonotype was picked up many times. The gene calls are TRBV7-8 and TRBJ2-3; 8 positions match TRBD2. Germline assignment: CDR1 SGHVS and CDR2 FQNEAQ. The CDR3 consists of 13 residues. With 3 bases clipped from V and 4 bases from J, the junction kept 0 bases outside the gene matches. CDR3 nucleotide sequence: TGTGCCAGCAGCTTCGGGAGGGCAGATACGCAGTATTTT. Residues: CASSFGRADTQYF.

This clonotype was recorded at least ten times. The chain employs TRBV5-4 and TRBJ2-1, with 9 bases matching TRBD1. CDR1 is SGHNT and CDR2 is YYREEE in the germline V gene (reference sequence). The CDR3 extends over 15 amino acids. Unmatched junction bases numbered 6, after V lost 4 bases and J lost 4 bases. Here the CDR3 reads CASSPRTGAYNEQFF. The DNA of the CDR3 is TGTGCCAGCAGCCCGCGGACAGGGGCGTACAATGAGCAGTTCTTC. The full variable domain, completed using reference TRBV5-4 and TRBJ2-1, is ETGVTQSPTHLIKTRGQQVTLRCSSQSGHNTVSWYQQALGQGPQFIFQYYREEENGRGNFPPRFSGLQFPNYSSELNVNALELDDSALYLCASSPRTGAYNEQFFGPGTRLTVL.

This clonotype was recorded many times. V and J are TRBV5-1 and TRBJ1-3; 7 bases are a match to TRBD1. V lost 4 bases to trimming and J lost 2 bases; unmatched junction nucleotides: 3. CDR3 length: 14 amino acids. Germline CDR1 is SGHRS and CDR2 is YFSETQ. The CDR3 coding sequence is TGCGCCAGCAGCCCCGGGACAGCTGGAAACACCATATATTTT. This gives the protein CASSPGTAGNTIYF. The entire variable domain, with the rest obtained from reference TRBV5-1 and TRBJ1-3, is as follows: KAGVTQTPRYLIKTRGQQVTLSCSPISGHRSVSWYQQTPGQGLQFLFEYFSETQRNKGNFPGRFSGRQFSNSRSEMNVSTLELGDSALYLCASSPGTAGNTIYFGEGSWLTVV.

The sample holds many counts of this clonotype. The chain carries TRBV29-1 and TRBJ2-1; 8 bases fit TRBD2. The CDR3 length is 16 residues. J lost 4 bases, V lost 4 bases, and 12 bases had no gene match. Looked up from germline, CDR1 is SQVTM and CDR2 is ANQGSEA. CDR3 nucleotide sequence: TGCAGCGTTGTTCAAGCGGGAGTATGGTTTTACAATGAGCAGTTCTTC. Protein: CSVVQAGVWFYNEQFF.

This clonotype occurred many times. The gene calls are TRBV7-2 and TRBJ2-1, with a tentative D call TRBD2 (5 bases). This CDR3 has 15 residues. From germline, CDR1 is SGHTA and CDR2 FQGNSA. V was cut by 4 bases and J by 5 bases, with 15 bases left in between. Written as DNA, the CDR3 is TGTGCCAGCAGCTCAGCACGGACTGGCCACAATGAGCAGTTCTTC. Amino acids: CASSSARTGHNEQFF.

This clonotype was found many times. The chain combines TRBV18 with TRBJ2-1; D is possibly TRBD2 (5 bases). Deletions cut 1 base from V and 0 bases from J, with 10 bases between. Germline-derived CDR1 and CDR2 are KGHSH and LQKENI. There are 16 residues in the CDR3. In DNA form, the CDR3 reads TGTGCCAGCTCACCACTGCGTGGGAGCTCCTACAATGAGCAGTTCTTC. It encodes CASSPLRGSSYNEQFF.

This sequence joins TRBV5-6 and TRBJ2-7; the match to TRBD2 covers 8 bases. Losses at the gene ends were 0 bases for V and 4 bases for J; bases not matched to a gene: 6. From germline, CDR1 is SGHDT and CDR2 YYEEEE. The CDR3 covers 15 residues. CDR3 amino acids: CASSLVSGTKYEQYF. DNA for the CDR3: TGTGCCAGCAGCTTGGTTAGCGGGACCAAGTACGAGCAGTACTTC.

This clonotype was counted many times. V is TRBV5-5 and J is TRBJ1-5; D gene unclear. V lost 2 bases to trimming and J lost 3 bases, with 6 bases between them. The germline V gene has CDR1 SGHKS and CDR2 YYEKEE (reference sequence). This CDR3 has 13 amino acids. CDR3 residues: CASSLSPNQPQHF. CDR3 nucleotides: TGTGCCAGCAGCTTAAGCCCCAATCAGCCCCAGCATTTT. Combining the CDR3 with reference TRBV5-5 and TRBJ1-5 gives the whole variable domain DAGVTQSPTHLIKTRGQQVTLRCSPISGHKSVSWYQQVLGQGPQFIFQYYEKEERGRGNFPDRFSARQFPNYSSELNVNALLLGDSALYLCASSLSPNQPQHFGDGTRLSIL.

Many counts were recorded for this clonotype. V usage is TRBV7-2 and J usage is TRBJ2-3; tentatively, D is TRBD2 (6 bases). The CDR3 has 15 amino acids. CDR1 SGHTA and CDR2 FQGNSA come from the germline V gene. V dropped 3 bases and J dropped 5 bases, with 15 bases sitting between them. The CDR3 here is CASSLPPGLGDTQYF. The CDR3 nucleotides are TGTGCCAGCAGCTTGCCTCCGGGACTCGGAGATACGCAGTATTTT. Full variable domain (missing parts from reference TRBV7-2 and TRBJ2-3): GAGVSQSPSNKVTEKGKDVELRCDPISGHTALYWYRQSLGQGLEFLIYFQGNSAPDKSGLPSDRFSAERTGGSVSTLTIQRTQQEDSAVYLCASSLPPGLGDTQYFGPGTRLTVL.

This clonotype was detected many times. V gene TRBV5-1 combines with J gene TRBJ1-1; 8 bases align to TRBD1. The CDR3 consists of 15 residues. V trimming: 4 bases; J trimming: 0 bases; junction bases outside the gene matches: 5. Germline CDR1 is SGHRS and CDR2 is YFSETQ. The CDR3 loop is CASSGGQGVNTEAFF. The CDR3 coding sequence is TGCGCCAGCAGCGGAGGACAGGGAGTGAACACTGAAGCTTTCTTT.

This clonotype has at least ten counts. The chain uses TRBV28 and TRBJ2-7; D is unresolved. V was shortened by 10 bases and J by 2 bases, with 9 bases between the two germline ends. The CDR3 is 11 residues long. CDR1 MDHEN and CDR2 SYDVKM come from the germline V gene. The CDR3 coding sequence is TGTGCCACCCAAAAAACCTACGAGCAGTACTTC. The encoded protein is CATQKTYEQYF.

This chain links TRBV5-4 with TRBJ2-3, with D tentatively TRBD1 or TRBD2 (5 bases each). V lost 4 bases and J lost 2, with 17 bases in between. Per the germline V gene, CDR1 is SGHNT and CDR2 is YYREEE (reference sequence). The CDR3 has 16 residues. The CDR3 region is CASSMAGTDNTDTQYF. Here the CDR3 DNA reads TGTGCCAGCAGCATGGCTGGGACCGACAACACAGATACGCAGTATTTT.

This clonotype was seen repeatedly, ten times or more. The J gene is TRBJ2-7, the V gene TRBV20-1; D possibly matches TRBD1 or TRBD2 (6 bases each). The CDR3 runs to 13 residues. The V end was cut by 3 bases, the J end by 4 bases, with 13 bases between. Germline loops: CDR1 DFQATT, CDR2 SNEGSKA (reference sequence). CDR3 loop: CSASRGGIYEQYF. The DNA of the CDR3 is TGCAGTGCTAGCAGGGGAGGTATTTACGAGCAGTACTTC.

Points on this clonotype: Being one base from a much bigger clone, this may be a read error. V and J are TRBV6-1 and TRBJ2-1; weak D call: TRBD1 (6 bases). The CDR3 has 15 amino acids. Germline lookup yields CDR1 MNHNS and CDR2 SASEGT. V lost 7 bases to trimming and J lost 5 bases, with 18 bases between them. CDR3 nucleotides: TGTGCCAGCATAAACCGGGACATGGGCCACAATGAGCAGTTCTTC. This translates into CASINRDMGHNEQFF.

This clonotype was seen many times. The chain is built from TRBV7-2 and TRBJ2-3; TRBD1 matches at 10 bases. Germline lookup yields CDR1 SGHTA and CDR2 FQGNSA. The V gene end was trimmed by 5 bases and the J gene end by 5 bases; junction bases not matched to a gene: 4. The CDR3 sequence is 14 residues long. The CDR3 DNA reads TGTGCCAGCAGCCACGGGACAGGGGAAGATACGCAGTATTTT. It yields the protein CASSHGTGEDTQYF. The full variable domain, its missing parts supplied by reference TRBV7-2 and TRBJ2-3, is GAGVSQSPSNKVTEKGKDVELRCDPISGHTALYWYRQSLGQGLEFLIYFQGNSAPDKSGLPSDRFSAERTGGSVSTLTIQRTQQEDSAVYLCASSHGTGEDTQYFGPGTRLTVL.

The chain combines TRBV7-2 with TRBJ2-7, with a weak D call TRBD2 (5 bases). The germline gives CDR1 SGHTA, CDR2 FQGNSA. This CDR3 is built from 15 residues. V was pared by 1 base and J by 2 bases, with 12 bases between. CDR3 nucleotide sequence: TGTGCCAGCAGCTTAGAGTCGAGGGCCGCCTACGAGCAGTACTTC. Translating gives CASSLESRAAYEQYF.

This clonotype was found many times. The chain has TRBV29-1 and TRBJ1-1; 7 bases match TRBD1. Germline CDR1 and CDR2: SQVTM and ANQGSEA. V was pared by 4 bases and J by 0 bases, with 5 bases of the junction left unmatched. CDR3 length equals 14 residues. This CDR3 is CSVGQGYMNTEAFF. For the CDR3, the DNA is TGCAGCGTTGGACAGGGTTACATGAACACTGAAGCTTTCTTT.

This clonotype has just a few counts. The junction and the germline gene differ at one end; a read error may be behind it. This chain connects TRBV20-1 to TRBJ2-1, with 12 bases matching TRBD2. The CDR3 extends over 16 amino acids. Germline V CDR1 and CDR2: DFQATT, SNEGSKA (reference sequence). The CDR3 region is CCARDLLAGGYNEQFF. Written as DNA, the CDR3 is TGCTGTGCTAGAGATTTACTAGCGGGAGGTTACAATGAGCAGTTCTTC.

In this sample, this clonotype turned up many times. The chain uses TRBV7-6 and TRBJ2-2; D is ambiguous. In germline, CDR1 is SGHVS, CDR2 FNYEAQ. This CDR3 region has 14 residues. Trimming took off 5 bases at V and 4 bases at J, with 11 bases between the two ends. The CDR3 loop reads CASSRRASTGELFF. CDR3 sequence (DNA): TGTGCCAGCAGCCGGAGAGCGAGCACCGGGGAGCTGTTTTTT.

This clonotype has a count of ten or more. The chain carries TRBV20-1 and TRBJ2-7; 7 positions match TRBD1. The V segment lost 3 bases and the J segment 0 bases; nucleotides outside the gene matches: 8. This CDR3 region has 15 residues. Germline V gene lookup returns CDR1 DFQATT and CDR2 SNEGSKA (reference sequence). CDR3 DNA sequence: TGCAGTGCTAGCAGGACAGGCATGAACTCCTACGAGCAGTACTTC. It specifies CSASRTGMNSYEQYF.

The chain employs TRBV7-9 and TRBJ2-5, with 9 bases that match TRBD1. Per germline, CDR1 SEHNR and CDR2 FQNEAQ (reference sequence). The CDR3 length is 17 residues. Trimming cost V 5 bases and J 5 bases; bases outside gene matches: 15. In DNA form, the CDR3 reads TGTGCCAGCAGCCTACGAACAGGGGGCGATTTGTTCGAGACCCAGTACTTC. It yields the protein CASSLRTGGDLFETQYF. Looking up the rest from reference TRBV7-9 and TRBJ2-5 gives the full variable domain: DTGVSQNPRHKITKRGQNVTFRCDPISEHNRLYWYRQTLGQGPEFLTYFQNEAQLEKSRLLSDRFSAERPKGSFSTLEIQRTEQGDSAMYLCASSLRTGGDLFETQYFGPGTRLLVL.

This clonotype was detected ten times or more. The J gene is TRBJ2-7, the V gene TRBV12-3 or TRBV12-4, with TRBD1 identical over 7 bases. The trim removed 6 bases at V and 3 bases at J, leaving 5 bases unmatched. The CDR3 runs 13 residues. The CDR3 reads CASSSGQHYEQYF. CDR3 coding DNA: TGTGCCAGCAGCTCGGGACAGCACTACGAGCAGTACTTC.

This clonotype showed up many times. The rearrangement links TRBV5-1 to TRBJ1-2; D possibly corresponds to TRBD1 (6 bases). V lost 2 bases and J lost 8, with 16 bases in between. The V gene's germline CDR1 is SGHRS and CDR2 YFSETQ. The CDR3 runs 14 residues. The CDR3 DNA is TGCGCCAGCAGCTTTGACAGGCGTTCTGAAGGCTACACCTTC. Translated, it gives CASSFDRRSEGYTF. Together with reference TRBV5-1 and TRBJ1-2, the CDR3 gives the full variable domain: KAGVTQTPRYLIKTRGQQVTLSCSPISGHRSVSWYQQTPGQGLQFLFEYFSETQRNKGNFPGRFSGRQFSNSRSEMNVSTLELGDSALYLCASSFDRRSEGYTFGSGTRLTVV.

This clonotype has at least ten counts. CDR3 nucleotides: TGTGCCAGCAGCCTCCGAGCGGGAGTTTCCTACAATGAGCAGTTCTTC. This encodes CASSLRAGVSYNEQFF. J is TRBJ2-1 and V is TRBV7-9; 8 bases align to TRBD2. CDR3 length: 16 residues. Trimming at V came to 5 bases and at J to 1 base, leaving 7 bases not matched to a gene. Germline V CDR1 and CDR2: SEHNR, FQNEAQ (reference sequence).